This T cell receptor (beta chain) came from a study of OX40 agonist ivuxolimab in advanced cancers. Concerning the study at large: Ivuxolimab, which targeted the costimulatory receptor OX40 (CD134), was an agonistic, fully human IgG2 monoclonal antibody. Intravenous ivuxolimab was administered to patients every 2 weeks at six dose levels: 0.01, 0.1, 0.3, 1.5, 3 and 10 mg/kg. Of the 52 patients in dose escalation, about 19 had hepatocellular carcinoma, about 15 had melanoma, 9 had renal cell carcinoma and 9 had head and neck cancer. A male proportion of about 79% and a mean age of around 60 years, ranging from 23 to 79, were recorded for the dose-escalation cohort. Patients were allowed to have had prior anti-PD-1, anti-PD-L1 or anti-CTLA-4 therapy, and about 40% of the dose-escalation patients had been treated with checkpoint inhibitors. Partial responses occurred in three dose-escalation patients: two with cutaneous melanoma and one with hepatocellular carcinoma. The purpose of peripheral TCRbeta sequencing was to test whether ivuxolimab changed TCR sequence diversity and led to clonal T-cell expansion. The paper covers the monotherapy dose-escalation part of the phase I ivuxolimab trial, which included N = 52 patients.

Patients with autoimmune disease history or receiving systemic immunosuppression were excluded from the trial. Peripheral blood for TCR sequencing was collected from all dose cohorts at baseline, on cycle 4 day 1, and on cycle 7 day 1. Samples came from an open-label, multicenter, first-in-human phase I dose-escalation trial of ivuxolimab. The trial enrolled adults with locally advanced or metastatic head and neck squamous cell, hepatocellular, melanoma or renal cell carcinoma. Before TCR sequencing, CD4+ T cells and CD8+ T cells from peripheral blood were sorted into separate populations. This clone came up once. Its antigen remains unidentified. There are no base qualities to consult, and no much larger clone falls within one base. Taken from the germline V gene, the CDR1 and CDR2 loops are MNHNS and SASEGT. Inclusive of the bounding cysteine and phenylalanine, the CDR3 is 17 residues long. Solely the CDR3 DNA is kept, with 51 bases framed from the first base. Unmatched junction bases come to 5, with V trimmed by 2 bases and J by 3 bases.

To sequence the TCRbeta CDR3 region, genomic DNA was isolated from the sorted cells. The immunoSEQ Assay was used for sequencing of TCRbeta CDR3 regions. Not all clones reach the TCRdb copy of this immuneACCESS table, which keeps in-frame sequences only. Checked studies attribute under half of the gap to unresolved V genes and leave the rest unexplained. For this sample the table gives 25,000 to 40,000 clones, of which more than 75% were detected only once. The biggest ten clones account for approximately 31% of the sample. Overall study outcomes, separate from this receptor: After ivuxolimab, more expanded clones were found on average in CD8+ T cells than in CD4+ T cells. Low levels of normalized T-cell clonal expansion were also seen in some patients who did not respond. Antigen specificity was not determined for the clonally expanded peripheral T cells. In partial responders in the 0.1-3.0 mg/kg groups, normalized peripheral clonal expansion was found to be among the lowest, especially among CD8+ T cells. At doses of 0.1 to 3.0 mg/kg, clonal expansion of both CD4+ and CD8+ T cells in blood was seen between baseline and week 6.

The specimen comprised CD4+ or CD8+ T cells sorted from blood, sampled in a trial of the OX40 agonist ivuxolimab. In this chain, TRBV6-1 is recombined with TRBJ2-3, with 13 junctional bases fitting TRBD2. This clonotype was sampled from an adult with an advanced solid tumor such as melanoma, head and neck, liver or kidney cancer. The CDR3 protein sequence reads: CASSESGLAGLTDTQYF. The DNA reads TGTGCCAGCAGTGAATCGGGACTAGCGGGGCTTACAGATACGCAGTATTTT.